This T cell receptor beta chain was identified during a study of blood T cell repertoires in COVID-19. Overall study context: Samples of COVID-19 (acute and convalescent) were obtained from the United States, Italy and Spain. PBMCs, B-cell-depleted T cells, or T cells provided the cDNA or gDNA that made up the material.

Per the original data handling: Scientists estimated how many nucleated cells there were by amplifying reference gene primers. The assay was immunoSEQ multiplex PCR, and TCRdb's table has in-frame clones only and misses some. V, J and clone size are taken as reported in that table, and D and trimming were inferred from the DNA itself. The repertoire consists of about 250,000 clones, with approximately 90% occurring once and the leading ten covering around 3.3%. The CDR3 is 16 amino acids. The J segment lost 2 bases and the V segment lost 6 bases, leaving 5 bases of the junction unmatched. CDR1 and CDR2 (germline): SNHLY, FYNNEI.

The sequenced sample consisted of peripheral blood. The chain recombines TRBV2 with TRBJ2-6, with 9 positions matching TRBD1. This sequence was found in a man aged 18-30 years with active or convalescent COVID-19. The CDR3 reads CASRTGGIAGANVLTF. The CDR3 DNA sequence: TGTGCCAGCAGGACAGGGGGGATCGCTGGGGCCAACGTCCTGACTTTC.